This T cell receptor (beta chain) appears in the sequencing data of a study of PD-L1 blockade in urothelial cancer. The wider study: Analyses were performed on blood at 3 weeks after treatment start (the second dose) and at 6 weeks. T cells numbered a median of approximately 150,000 in the blood samples.

Time point in this sample: pretreatment peripheral blood. CDR1 is SNHLY and CDR2 is FYNNEI in the germline V gene. The CDR3 consists of 12 residues. V lost 8 bases to trimming and J lost 7 bases; unmatched junction nucleotides: 8. Assay: immunoSEQ multiplex PCR; the TCRdb copy retains only in-frame clones and omits some. The sample has about 86,000 clones; approximately 81% are singletons. The gene calls are TRBV2 and TRBJ2-7; 7 nucleotides match TRBD2. Source: PBMCs, taken around atezolizumab (anti-PD-L1) treatment. This receptor was obtained from a man in his 60s with urothelial cancer. Written as DNA, the CDR3 is TGTGCCAGCTTGGGGGGAGGGGAAGAGCAGTACTTC. Amino acids: CASLGGGEEQYF.